A few counts support the clone carrying this TCR beta chain. Antigen specificity is unknown. cDNA libraries for TCR beta contained unique molecular identifiers. There were 1 to 10 million T cells, and 450,000 to 550,000 cDNA molecules came from them. TCRdb called the PCR reads again in MiXCR, with one record for every CDR3 protein. The table lists some 500,000 distinct CDR3 sequences, 45% of them singletons. The data originate from a study of post-analysis software for immune sequencing data. Looking at the study overall: Relapsing-remitting, secondary progressive and progressive-relapsing forms made up the multiple sclerosis disease courses.

Germline V gene lookup returns CDR1 SGHRS and CDR2 YFSETQ. V lost 5 bases and J lost 7, with 13 bases in between. This CDR3 is built from 13 residues. Study outcomes and limitations: Versus controls, multiple sclerosis patients showed significantly lower diversity (normalized Chao1). About five TRBV segments appeared more often in patients than in controls, and TRBV5-6, TRBV5-1 and TRBV20-1 were among these.

The sequenced sample was blood. This clonotype was sampled from a girl between 5 and 17 years old with multiple sclerosis. The V gene is TRBV5-1, the J gene TRBJ2-4; tentatively, D is TRBD2 (5 bases). DNA of the CDR3: TGCGCCAGCAGACTAGGTCCGGGCAACATTCAGTACTTC. This sequence encodes CASRLGPGNIQYF.